The TCR beta chain under discussion was sequenced for a study of blood T cell repertoires in COVID-19. From germline, CDR1 is LNHDA and CDR2 SQIVND (reference sequence). The length of the CDR3 is 13 residues. Trimming left V 7 bases short and J 3 bases short, with 12 bases between. The data were produced by immunoSEQ multiplex PCR, yet TCRdb's version contains in-frame clones alone and is incomplete. The top ten hold less than 1.5% of the sample, which has about 430,000 clones, over 75% seen once. Material for sequencing was PBMCs or T cells enriched from blood (not recorded which). The source is a woman between 18 and 30 years old who had been exposed to COVID-19. The chain uses TRBV19 and TRBJ2-5; D is unresolved. The CDR3 DNA reads TGTGCCAGTAAGGAGCATTCTAAAGAGACCCAGTACTTC. Translation gives CASKEHSKETQYF.